The source of this TCR beta chain is a study of shared clonotypes between healthy human individuals. Regarding the study as a whole: Despite large depth, rarefaction showed incomplete sorted-subset sequencing. Having only a few donors restricted how much genetic and exposure-history diversity was captured.

A remark on this clone: Its target is unknown.

Profiled with immunoSEQ multiplex PCR; TCRdb holds only in-frame clones, not every one. The sample carries around 2.3 million clones, around 95% recorded once. This clonotype originated in a man between 18 and 35 years old in good health. Sequences were obtained from naive CD4+ T cells sorted from blood. Indicated subset: CD45RA+ positively selected.

CDR3 bases: TGCGCCAGCAGCCAAGATCGGGAGGGCGGTTCCAAAAACATTCAGTACTTC. This codes for CASSQDREGGSKNIQYF. This chain links TRBV4-1 with TRBJ2-4; TRBD2 matches 8 bases. This CDR3 is built from 17 residues. Trimming cost V 0 bases and J 2 bases; bases outside gene matches: 6. Germline V gene lookup returns CDR1 MGHRA and CDR2 YSYEKL.